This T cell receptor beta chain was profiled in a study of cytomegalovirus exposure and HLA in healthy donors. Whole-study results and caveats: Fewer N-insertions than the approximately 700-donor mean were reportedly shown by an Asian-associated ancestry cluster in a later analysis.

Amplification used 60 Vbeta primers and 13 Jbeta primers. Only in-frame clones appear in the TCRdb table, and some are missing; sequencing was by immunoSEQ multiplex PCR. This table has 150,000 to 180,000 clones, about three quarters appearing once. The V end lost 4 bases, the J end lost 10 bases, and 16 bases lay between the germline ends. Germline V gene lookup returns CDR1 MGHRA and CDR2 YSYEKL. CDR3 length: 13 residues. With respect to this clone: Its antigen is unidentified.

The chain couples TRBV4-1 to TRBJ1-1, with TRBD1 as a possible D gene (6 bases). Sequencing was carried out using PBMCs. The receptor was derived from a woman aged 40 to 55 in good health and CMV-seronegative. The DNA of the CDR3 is TGCGCCAGCAGCCCGCCGGGGGGCTTCGTAGCTTTCTTT. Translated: CASSPPGGFVAFF.